At least ten counts were recorded for the clone carrying this TCR beta chain. These data originate in a study of human T cells and chemical hapten exposure. TCRdb re-analysed the RACE reads in MiXCR, keeping a single row per CDR3 protein. Seen here are about 84,000 distinct CDR3 sequences, less than 11% observed once, and the top ten hold less than 6.5%. Time point described: patch test 2, 6 weeks after DPC sensitization. Treatment indicated: therapeutic diphenylcyclopropenone sensitization with weekly scalp DPC. The origin of this receptor is a woman aged 50 to 60 with alopecia areata. Some clones in this sample may be carry-over from other donors' samples. Material: whole blood, obtained in connection with sensitization to the hapten diphenylcyclopropenone (DPC).

CDR3 in DNA: TGTGCCAGCAGTTTAAGGGGGCAGGAGCCTTACAATGAGCAGTTCTTC. Protein product: CASSLRGQEPYNEQFF. The chain links TRBV27 to TRBJ2-1, with 7 positions matching TRBD1. The germline V gene encodes CDR1 MNHEY and CDR2 SMNVEV (reference sequence). The CDR3 consists of 16 residues. V lost 2 bases, J lost 4 bases, and 8 bases stayed unmatched.